This T cell receptor (beta chain) emerged from a study of T cell responses to AZD1222 COVID-19 vaccine. The CDR3 covers 15 residues. V dropped 3 bases and J dropped 5; count of bases not matched to a gene: 9. The V gene's germline CDR1 is GTSNPN and CDR2 SVGIG (reference sequence). General observations from the study: Seropositivity was recorded at baseline in only a handful of AZD1222 recipients. A mostly white British donor set with more females was recruited, and clonal diversity was possibly underestimated.

Sequenced by immunoSEQ multiplex PCR; TCRdb stores in-frame clones only, minus some. Of more than 95,000 clones in the sample, about 90% were seen once. In regard to this clone: Its target is unknown.

The receptor's source is an adult in good health. The rearrangement links TRBV30 to TRBJ2-1; 8 nucleotides align to TRBD2. The sample here was peripheral blood, taken on day 0 of AZD1222 vaccination. The DNA of the CDR3 is TGTGCCTGGAGGGGACTAGTCTTCGGGAACAATGAGCAGTTCTTC. Its protein product is CAWRGLVFGNNEQFF.